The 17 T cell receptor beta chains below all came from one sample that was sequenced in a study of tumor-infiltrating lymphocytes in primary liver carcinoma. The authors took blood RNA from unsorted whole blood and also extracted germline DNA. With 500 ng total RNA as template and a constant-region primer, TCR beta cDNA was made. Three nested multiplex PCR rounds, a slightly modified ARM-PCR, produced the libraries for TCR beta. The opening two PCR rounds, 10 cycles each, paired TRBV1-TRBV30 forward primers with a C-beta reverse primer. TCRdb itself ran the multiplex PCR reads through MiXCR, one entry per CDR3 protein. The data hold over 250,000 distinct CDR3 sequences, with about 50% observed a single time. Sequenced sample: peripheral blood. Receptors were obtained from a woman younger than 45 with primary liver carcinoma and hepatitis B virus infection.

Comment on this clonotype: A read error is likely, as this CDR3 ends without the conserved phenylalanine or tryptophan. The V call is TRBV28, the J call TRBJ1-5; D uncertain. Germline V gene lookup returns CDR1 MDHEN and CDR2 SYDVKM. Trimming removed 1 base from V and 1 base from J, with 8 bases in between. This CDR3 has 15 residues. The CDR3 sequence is CASSLFAESNQPQHS. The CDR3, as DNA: TGTGCCAGCAGTTTATTCGCCGAAAGCAATCAGCCCCAGCATTCT.

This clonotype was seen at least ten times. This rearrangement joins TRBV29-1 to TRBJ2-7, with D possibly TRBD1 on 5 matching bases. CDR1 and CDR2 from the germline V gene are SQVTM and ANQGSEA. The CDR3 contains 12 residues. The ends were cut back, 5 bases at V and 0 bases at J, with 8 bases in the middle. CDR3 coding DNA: TGCAGCGTTCGTAGGGGCTCCTACGAGCAGTACTTC. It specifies CSVRRGSYEQYF.

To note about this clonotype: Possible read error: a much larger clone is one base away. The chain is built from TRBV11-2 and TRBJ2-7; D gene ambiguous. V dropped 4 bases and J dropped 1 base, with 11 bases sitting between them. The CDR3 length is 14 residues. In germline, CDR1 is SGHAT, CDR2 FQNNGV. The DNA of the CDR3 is TGTGCCAGCAGCTCGGCTATCCCTTCCTACGAGCAGTACTTC. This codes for CASSSAIPSYEQYF.

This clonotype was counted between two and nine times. CDR3 DNA sequence: TGCAGCGTTGAAGGGGGTGGGTTGACCCACAGTGGGGTCCAGTACTTC. Translation: CSVEGGGLTHSGVQYF. V and J are TRBV29-1 and TRBJ2-5; no reliable D call. From germline, CDR1 is SQVTM and CDR2 ANQGSEA. This CDR3 has 16 residues. V gave up 1 base and J gave up 10 bases, with 25 bases separating them.

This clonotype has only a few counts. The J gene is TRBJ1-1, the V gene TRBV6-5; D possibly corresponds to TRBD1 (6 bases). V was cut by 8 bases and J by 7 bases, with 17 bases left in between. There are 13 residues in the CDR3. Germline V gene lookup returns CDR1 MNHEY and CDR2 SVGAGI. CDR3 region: CASGTTGRGEAFF. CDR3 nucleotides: TGTGCCAGCGGAACAACAGGGCGGGGTGAAGCTTTCTTT.

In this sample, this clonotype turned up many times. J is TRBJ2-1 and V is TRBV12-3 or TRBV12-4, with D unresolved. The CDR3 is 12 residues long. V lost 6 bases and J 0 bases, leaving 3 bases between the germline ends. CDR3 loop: CASRGSYNEQFF. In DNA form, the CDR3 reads TGTGCCAGCAGAGGCTCCTACAATGAGCAGTTCTTC.

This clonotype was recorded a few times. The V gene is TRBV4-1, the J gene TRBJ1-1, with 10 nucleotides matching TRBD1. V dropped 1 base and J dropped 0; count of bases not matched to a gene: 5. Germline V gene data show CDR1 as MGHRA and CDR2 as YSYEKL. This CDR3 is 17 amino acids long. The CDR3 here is CASSQVGTGAVNTEAFF. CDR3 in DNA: TGCGCCAGCAGCCAAGTAGGGACAGGGGCGGTGAACACTGAAGCTTTCTTT.

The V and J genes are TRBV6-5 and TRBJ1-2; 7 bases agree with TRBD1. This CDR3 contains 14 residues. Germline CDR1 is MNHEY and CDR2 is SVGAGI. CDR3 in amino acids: CTSSYGQEYYGYTF. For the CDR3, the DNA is TGTACAAGCAGTTACGGACAGGAGTACTATGGCTACACCTTC.

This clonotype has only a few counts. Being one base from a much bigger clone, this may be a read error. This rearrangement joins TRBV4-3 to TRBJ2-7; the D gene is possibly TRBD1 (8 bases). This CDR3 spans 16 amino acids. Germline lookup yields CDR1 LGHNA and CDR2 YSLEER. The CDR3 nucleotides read TGCGTCAGCAGCCAGGGGGAGGGGACAGGCTCCTACGAGCAGTACTTC. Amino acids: CVSSQGEGTGSYEQYF.

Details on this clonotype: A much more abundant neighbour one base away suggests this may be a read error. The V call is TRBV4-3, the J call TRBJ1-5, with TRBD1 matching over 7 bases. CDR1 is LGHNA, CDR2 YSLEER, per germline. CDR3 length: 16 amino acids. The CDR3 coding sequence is TGCGCCAGCAGCCAAGATTGGGGACAGCCCAATCAGCCCCGGCATTTT. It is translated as CASSQDWGQPNQPRHF.

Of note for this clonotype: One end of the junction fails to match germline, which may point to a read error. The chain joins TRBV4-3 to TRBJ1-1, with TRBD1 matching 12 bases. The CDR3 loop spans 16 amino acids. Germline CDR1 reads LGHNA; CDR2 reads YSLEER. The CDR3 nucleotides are TGCACCAGCAGCCGGGGGACAGGGGGCGACTCTGCGGAAGCTTTCTTT. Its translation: CTSSRGTGGDSAEAFF.

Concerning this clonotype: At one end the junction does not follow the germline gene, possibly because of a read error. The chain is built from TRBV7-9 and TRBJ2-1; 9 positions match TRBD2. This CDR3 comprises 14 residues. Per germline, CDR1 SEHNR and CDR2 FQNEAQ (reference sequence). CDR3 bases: TGTGCCAGCAGCGTAGCGGGAGAGCGGAATGAGCAGTTCTTC. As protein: CASSVAGERNEQFF.

The CDR3 here is CASSYQGLAAKNEQFF. The CDR3 nucleotides read TGTGCCAGCAGTTATCAGGGACTAGCAGCCAAGAATGAGCAGTTCTTC. This rearrangement joins TRBV6-2 or TRBV6-3 to TRBJ2-1, with 9 bases lining up with TRBD2. J gave up 7 bases and V 3 bases, and 10 bases lay outside the gene matches. Germline loops: CDR1 MNHEY, CDR2 SVGEGT. This CDR3 is built from 16 residues.

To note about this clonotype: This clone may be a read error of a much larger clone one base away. Here the CDR3 reads CASSLDSNQPQYF. The CDR3 DNA reads TGCGCCAGCAGCTTGGATAGCAATCAGCCCCAGTATTTT. The J gene is TRBJ1-5, the V gene TRBV5-1; no reliable D call. The J call may be in error: the DNA end matches TRBJ2-3 better. Germline CDR1 is SGHRS and CDR2 is YFSETQ. The CDR3 is 13 residues long.

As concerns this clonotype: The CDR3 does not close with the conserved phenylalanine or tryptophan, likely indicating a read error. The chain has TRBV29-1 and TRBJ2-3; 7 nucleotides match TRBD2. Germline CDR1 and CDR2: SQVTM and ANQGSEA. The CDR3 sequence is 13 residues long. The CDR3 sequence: CSVVGGSTDTQYL. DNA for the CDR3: TGTAGCGTTGTGGGCGGGAGTACAGATACGCAGTATCTT.

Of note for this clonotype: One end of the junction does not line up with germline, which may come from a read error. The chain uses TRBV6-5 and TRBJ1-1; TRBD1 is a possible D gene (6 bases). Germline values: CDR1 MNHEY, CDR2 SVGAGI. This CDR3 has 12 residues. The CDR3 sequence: CVSSCPGTEAFF. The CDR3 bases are TGTGTCAGCAGTTGCCCCGGGACAGAAGCTTTCTTT.

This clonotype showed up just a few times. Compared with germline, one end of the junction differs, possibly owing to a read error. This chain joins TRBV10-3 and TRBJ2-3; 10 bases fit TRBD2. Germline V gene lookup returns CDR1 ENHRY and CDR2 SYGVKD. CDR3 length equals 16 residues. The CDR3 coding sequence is TGTGTCATCAGTGGTCCAGCGGGAGGGCCGACAGATACGCAGTATTTT. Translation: CVISGPAGGPTDTQYF.